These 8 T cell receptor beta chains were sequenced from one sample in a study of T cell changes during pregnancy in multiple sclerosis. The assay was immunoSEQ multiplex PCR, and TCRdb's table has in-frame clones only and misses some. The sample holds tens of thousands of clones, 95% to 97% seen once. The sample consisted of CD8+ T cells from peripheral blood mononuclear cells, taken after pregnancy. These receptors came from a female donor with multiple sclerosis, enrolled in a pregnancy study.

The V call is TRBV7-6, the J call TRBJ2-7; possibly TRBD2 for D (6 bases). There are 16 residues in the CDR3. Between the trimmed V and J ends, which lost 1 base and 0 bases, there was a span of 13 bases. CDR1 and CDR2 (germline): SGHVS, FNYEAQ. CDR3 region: CASSLEIAGSSYEQYF. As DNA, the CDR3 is TGTGCCAGCAGCTTAGAGATTGCGGGAAGCTCCTACGAGCAGTACTTC.

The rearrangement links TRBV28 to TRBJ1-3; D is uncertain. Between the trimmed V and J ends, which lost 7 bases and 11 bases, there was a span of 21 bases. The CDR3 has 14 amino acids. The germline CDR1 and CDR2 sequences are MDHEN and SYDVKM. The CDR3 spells CASTLALSYAAIYF. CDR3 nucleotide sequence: TGTGCCAGCACCCTAGCCCTTTCCTATGCGGCCATATATTTT.

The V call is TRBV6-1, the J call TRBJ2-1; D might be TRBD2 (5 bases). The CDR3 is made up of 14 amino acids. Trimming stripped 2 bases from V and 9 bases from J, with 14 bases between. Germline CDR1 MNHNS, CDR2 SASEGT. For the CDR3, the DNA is TGTGCCAGCAGTGAAAGGCTAGCTTTAGGTGAGCAGTTCTTC. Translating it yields CASSERLALGEQFF.

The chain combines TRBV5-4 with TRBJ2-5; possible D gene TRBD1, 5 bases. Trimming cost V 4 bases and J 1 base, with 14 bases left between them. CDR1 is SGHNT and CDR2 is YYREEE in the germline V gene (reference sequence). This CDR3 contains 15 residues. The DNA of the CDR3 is TGTGCCAGCAGCCCACAATGGGGCAGCCAAGAGACCCAGTACTTC. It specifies CASSPQWGSQETQYF.

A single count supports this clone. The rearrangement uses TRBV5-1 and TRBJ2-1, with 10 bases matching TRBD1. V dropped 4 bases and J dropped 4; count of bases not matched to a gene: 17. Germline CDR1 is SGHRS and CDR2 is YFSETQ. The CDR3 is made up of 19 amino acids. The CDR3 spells CASSPRLSDRGLAYNEQFF. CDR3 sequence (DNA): TGCGCCAGCAGCCCCAGGCTTAGCGACAGGGGGCTGGCTTACAATGAGCAGTTCTTC.

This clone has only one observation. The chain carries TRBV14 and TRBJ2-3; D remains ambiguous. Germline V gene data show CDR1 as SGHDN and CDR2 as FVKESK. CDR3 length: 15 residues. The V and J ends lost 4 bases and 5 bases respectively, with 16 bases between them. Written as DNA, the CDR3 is TGTGCCAGCAGCCCCACACCGCTTCGACTAGATACGCAGTATTTT. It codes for CASSPTPLRLDTQYF.

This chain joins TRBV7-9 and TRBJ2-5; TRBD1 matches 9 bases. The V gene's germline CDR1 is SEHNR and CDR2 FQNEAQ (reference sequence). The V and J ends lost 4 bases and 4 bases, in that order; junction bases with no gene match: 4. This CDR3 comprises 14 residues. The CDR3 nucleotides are TGTGCCAGCAGCTCCGGGACAGGGATAGAGACCCAGTACTTC. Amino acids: CASSSGTGIETQYF. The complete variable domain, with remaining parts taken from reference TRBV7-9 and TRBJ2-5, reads DTGVSQNPRHKITKRGQNVTFRCDPISEHNRLYWYRQTLGQGPEFLTYFQNEAQLEKSRLLSDRFSAERPKGSFSTLEIQRTEQGDSAMYLCASSSGTGIETQYFGPGTRLLVL.

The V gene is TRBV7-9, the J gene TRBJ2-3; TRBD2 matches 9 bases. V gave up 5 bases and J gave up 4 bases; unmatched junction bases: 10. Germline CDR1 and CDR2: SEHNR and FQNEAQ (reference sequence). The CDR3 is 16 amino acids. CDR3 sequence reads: CASSPRVGGRADTQYF. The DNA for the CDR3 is TGTGCCAGCAGCCCCCGGGTTGGCGGGAGGGCAGATACGCAGTATTTT.